This entry describes one T cell receptor (beta chain). The antigen is undetermined. The CDR3 consists of 13 residues. Between the trimmed V and J ends, which lost 2 bases and 2 bases, there was a span of 6 bases. CDR1 and CDR2 from the germline V gene are SGHKS and YYEKEE (reference sequence). The TCR library protocol attached unique molecular identifiers to the individual cDNA molecules. Via MiXCR, TCRdb re-called the 5' RACE reads, giving one row per CDR3 protein. This table has about 49,000 distinct CDR3 sequences, around 12% appearing once. These data come from a study of early T cells in non-severe SARS-CoV-2 infection. Study overall: Sequencing of unsorted whole blood was done on bulk RNA, leaving chains unpaired.

Whole-study findings and limits: In VDJdb matching, anti-spike CD8 responses were favored while private and CD4 specificities went missing.

The TCR comes from an adult who was a healthcare worker with PCR-confirmed SARS-CoV-2 infection or an uninfected control (not recorded which). Sequences were derived from whole blood, sampled at baseline. This chain joins TRBV5-5 and TRBJ2-3; no reliable D call. The CDR3 DNA reads TGTGCCAGCAGCTTCAAAGACACAGATACGCAGTATTTT. This codes for CASSFKDTDTQYF.